Listed here are 18 T cell receptor beta chains from one sample, sequenced in a study of CD8 T cells in ankylosing spondylitis listed by TCRdb under 2017. Library method: 5' RACE. Instrument used: Illumina HiSeq 2500. The public reads were reanalyzed by TCRdb: fastp trimming at Q25, MiXCR alignment, in-frame beta chains only. Every CDR3 protein is listed once, alongside the most common genes and DNA of its rows. Recorded for this sample are some 140,000 distinct CDR3 sequences; approximately 7.3% of them occurred a single time. The ten largest make up under 15% of the sample. Sequencing was carried out using blood, either unsorted or a sorted T cell fraction (not recorded which). These receptors originate from a female donor with ankylosing spondylitis or in good health (not recorded which).

This clonotype showed up many times. The gene calls are TRBV9 and TRBJ1-1; 7 nucleotides agree with TRBD1. V was clipped by 4 bases and J by 0 bases; unmatched bases: 6. CDR1 and CDR2 (germline): SGDLS, YYNGEE. The CDR3 contains 15 residues. DNA for the CDR3: TGTGCCAGCAGCTCACGGACAGGAATGAACACTGAAGCTTTCTTT. It specifies CASSSRTGMNTEAFF.

This clonotype was seen repeatedly, ten times or more. The rearrangement joins TRBV5-1 to TRBJ2-5, with D perhaps TRBD2 (6 bases). This CDR3 is 17 amino acids long. Germline V gene data show CDR1 as SGHRS and CDR2 as YFSETQ. V lost 1 base, J lost 4 bases, and 20 bases lay in between. CDR3 protein: CASSLNPPGLGGETQYF. CDR3 nucleotides: TGCGCCAGCAGCTTGAATCCCCCGGGCCTGGGGGGAGAGACCCAGTACTTC.

V gene TRBV28 combines with J gene TRBJ2-5; 15 bases align to TRBD2. Germline trimming cut 11 bases from V and 0 bases from J; bases unmatched to any gene: 1. Germline assignment: CDR1 MDHEN and CDR2 SYDVKM. The CDR3 loop spans 14 amino acids. In DNA, the CDR3 is TGTGCCGGGACTAGCGGGGGGCACCAAGAGACCCAGTACTTC. Amino acids: CAGTSGGHQETQYF.

This clonotype was detected ten times or more. The chain joins TRBV7-9 to TRBJ2-7, with TRBD2 matching over 14 bases. J gave up 2 bases and V 4 bases, and 1 base lay outside the gene matches. Germline CDR1 is SEHNR and CDR2 is FQNEAQ (reference sequence). CDR3 size: 15 residues. The CDR3 DNA follows: TGTGCCAGCAGCTCGGGACTAGCGGGGGCCTACGAGCAGTACTTC. Translation: CASSSGLAGAYEQYF.

This clonotype was seen at least ten times. The chain combines TRBV9 with TRBJ1-1; unclear D gene. Trimming cost V 3 bases and J 0 bases, with 6 bases left between them. CDR3 length: 13 amino acids. CDR1 SGDLS and CDR2 YYNGEE come from the germline V gene. Here the CDR3 reads CASSGAVNTEAFF. CDR3 coding DNA: TGTGCCAGCAGCGGTGCAGTGAACACTGAAGCTTTCTTT.

This clonotype was seen only a few times. This chain links TRBV4-3 with TRBJ1-5, with a possible D match to TRBD1 (6 bases). V lost 0 bases and J lost 6, with 12 bases in between. CDR1 LGHNA and CDR2 YSLEER come from the germline V gene. The CDR3 totals 15 residues. The CDR3: CASSQDYRVGQPQHF. The CDR3 bases are TGCGCCAGCAGCCAAGATTACAGGGTCGGTCAGCCCCAGCATTTT.

This clonotype was recorded many times. V gene TRBV7-3 combines with J gene TRBJ1-1, with a weak D call TRBD1 (5 bases). Trimming took off 0 bases at V and 4 bases at J, with 9 bases between the two ends. CDR1 and CDR2 (germline): SGHTA, FQGTGA. The CDR3 contains 14 residues. The CDR3 region has the DNA TGTGCCAGCAGCTTAACAGGGGAGGCCACTGAAGCTTTCTTT. Amino acids: CASSLTGEATEAFF.

Many counts were recorded for this clonotype. The rearrangement links TRBV4-3 to TRBJ1-1; D is unclear. The germline CDR1 and CDR2 sequences are LGHNA and YSLEER. This CDR3 spans 15 amino acids. Trimming removed 0 bases from V and 6 bases from J, with 14 bases in between. CDR3 loop: CASSQDYQAWAEAFF. The CDR3 coding sequence is TGCGCCAGCAGCCAAGATTATCAGGCCTGGGCTGAAGCTTTCTTT.

The gene calls are TRBV6-1 and TRBJ2-7; 8 bases match TRBD1. The J segment lost 2 bases and the V segment lost 6 bases, leaving 6 bases of the junction unmatched. Germline CDR1 and CDR2: MNHNS and SASEGT. This CDR3 has 14 amino acids. CDR3 in DNA: TGTGCCAGCAGGGAGACAGGGGTCCCCTACGAGCAGTACTTC. This sequence encodes CASRETGVPYEQYF.

In its sample, this clonotype was seen many times. One end of the junction does not line up with germline, which may come from a read error. The J gene is TRBJ2-4, the V gene TRBV6-5; D might be TRBD1 (6 bases). Germline CDR1 MNHEY, CDR2 SVGAGI. The CDR3 contains 17 residues. The CDR3 nucleotides read TGTGCCAGCAGCTACTATGATAACAGGGAAGCCAAAAACATTCAGTACTTC. Protein: CASSYYDNREAKNIQYF.

This clonotype was seen ten or more times. The chain links TRBV5-1 to TRBJ1-4; 7 bases are a match to TRBD1. V trimming: 3 bases; J trimming: 1 base; junction bases outside the gene matches: 3. This CDR3 is 15 amino acids long. The germline V gene encodes CDR1 SGHRS and CDR2 YFSETQ. The DNA of the CDR3 is TGCGCCAGCAGCTACAACAGGGGAACTAATGAAAAACTGTTTTTT. This translates into CASSYNRGTNEKLFF.

This clonotype was picked up many times. The rearrangement joins TRBV9 to TRBJ2-1; 9 positions match TRBD2. V shed 4 bases and J 9 bases; nucleotides not matched to a gene: 17. In germline, CDR1 is SGDLS, CDR2 YYNGEE. This CDR3 comprises 17 residues. CDR3 DNA: TGTGCCAGCAGCACCCGGCGGGGCGAGCGGGGGGATGTTGAGCAGTTCTTC. It is translated as CASSTRRGERGDVEQFF.

This clonotype was seen many times. This chain connects TRBV11-2 to TRBJ2-2; 8 bases align to TRBD1. This CDR3 has 14 residues. CDR1 SGHAT and CDR2 FQNNGV come from the germline V gene. The junction had 2 bases not matched to a gene; V was cut back by 2 bases and J by 6 bases. CDR3 in DNA: TGTGCCAGCAGCTTACAGGGGGCGGCCGGGGAGCTGTTTTTT. Protein: CASSLQGAAGELFF.

This clonotype showed up many times. The V and J genes are TRBV4-2 and TRBJ1-1; D is unclear. The germline V and J ends were trimmed by 1 base and 11 bases, with 14 bases remaining between them. This CDR3 spans 13 amino acids. Germline V gene sequence: CDR1 LGHNA, CDR2 YNFKEQ. The DNA of the CDR3 is TGTGCCAGCAGCCAAGGGTCCAACGCGGAGGCTTTCTTT. Amino acids: CASSQGSNAEAFF.

This clonotype was counted many times. The chain employs TRBV7-2 and TRBJ2-5; D remains unclear. The V gene's germline CDR1 is SGHTA and CDR2 FQGNSA. The CDR3 loop spans 14 amino acids. V lost 4 bases to trimming and J lost 5 bases, with 14 bases between them. This chain's CDR3 is CASSSLYLGETQYF. In nucleotides, the CDR3 is TGTGCCAGCAGCTCTCTTTATCTGGGGGAGACCCAGTACTTC.

This clonotype was seen ten or more times. This chain joins TRBV11-2 and TRBJ2-2; 12 nucleotides agree with TRBD2. This CDR3 is built from 18 residues. With 2 bases clipped from V and 6 bases from J, the junction kept 10 bases outside the gene matches. CDR1 is SGHAT and CDR2 is FQNNGV in the germline V gene. CDR3 nucleotides: TGTGCCAGCAGCTTAAATAAGGGACTAGCGGGTCCCCCCGGGGAGCTGTTTTTT. It codes for CASSLNKGLAGPPGELFF. The whole variable domain, filled in from reference TRBV11-2 and TRBJ2-2, reads EAGVAQSPRYKIIEKRQSVAFWCNPISGHATLYWYQQILGQGPKLLIQFQNNGVVDDSQLPKDRFSAERLKGVDSTLKIQPAKLEDSAVYLCASSLNKGLAGPPGELFFGEGSRLTVL.

This clonotype was observed at least ten times. The chain is built from TRBV4-1 and TRBJ2-7; 7 bases are a match to TRBD2. The ends lost 3 bases at V and 2 bases at J; junction bases unmatched: 16. The germline V gene encodes CDR1 MGHRA and CDR2 YSYEKL. The CDR3 has 18 amino acids. CDR3 sequence (DNA): TGCGCCAGCAGCCAGGTGGCCGCAAGCGGGGCGGCCACCTACGAGCAGTACTTC. Protein sequence: CASSQVAASGAATYEQYF.

This clonotype has a handful of counts. The genes are TRBV30 and TRBJ2-1; D gene unclear. V dropped 6 bases and J dropped 8 bases, with 17 bases sitting between them. CDR1 GTSNPN and CDR2 SVGIG come from the germline V gene (reference sequence). There are 13 residues in the CDR3. The CDR3 DNA reads TGTGCCTGTAGACTCAGTCACATCGATGAGCAGTTCTTC. Protein: CACRLSHIDEQFF. Supplemented by reference TRBV30 and TRBJ2-1, the full variable domain reads SQTIHQWPATLVQPVGSPLSLECTVEGTSNPNLYWYRQAAGRGLQLLFYSVGIGQISSEVPQNLSASRPQDRQFILSSKKLLLSDSGFYLCACRLSHIDEQFFGPGTRLTVL.